The present T cell receptor (beta chain) was sequenced within a study of blood T cell repertoires in COVID-19. Study-level background: Acute and convalescent COVID-19 samples came from the United States, Italy and Spain. Nucleic acid was either cDNA or gDNA, and it came from T cells, B-cell-depleted T cells, or PBMCs.

The authors' processing: Amplification with reference gene primers provided the estimates of nucleated cell counts. Profiled with immunoSEQ multiplex PCR; TCRdb holds only in-frame clones, not every one. Clone size and the V and J calls come from that table; the DNA yielded D and trimming. Among a few hundred thousand clones listed, approximately 89% were seen once. This clone was seen a single time. CDR3 length equals 16 residues. Germline values: CDR1 MNHEY, CDR2 SMNVEV (reference sequence). With V trimmed by 5 bases and J by 1 base, 5 bases remained unmatched. During active infection, Seattle patients enrolled and were then monitored through disease.

The TCR sequence derives from a woman aged 50 to 60 with COVID-19, enrolled during active disease. The rearrangement uses TRBV27 and TRBJ1-4, with 9 bases fitting TRBD1. Sequencing used peripheral blood. CDR3 sequence reads: CASSPRDRVTNEKLFF. The CDR3 region has the DNA TGTGCCAGCAGTCCACGGGACAGGGTAACTAATGAAAAACTGTTTTTT.